Following are 5 T cell receptor beta chains from one sample sequenced in a study of CD8 T cells in ankylosing spondylitis. In TCRdb, the 5' RACE reads were re-called with MiXCR into one record per CDR3 protein. The sample contains 150,000 to 200,000 distinct CDR3 sequences, 25% to 35% of which appear only once. The sequenced sample consisted of synovial fluid, either unsorted or a sorted T cell fraction (not recorded which). All receptors derive from a male donor with ankylosing spondylitis.

This clonotype was picked up many times. The chain couples TRBV27 to TRBJ2-7; 14 bases map to TRBD2. Germline CDR1 is MNHEY and CDR2 is SMNVEV (reference sequence). This CDR3 has 14 residues. The V gene end was trimmed by 5 bases and the J gene end by 6 bases; junction bases not matched to a gene: 3. CDR3 bases: TGTGCCAGCAGTCCGGGACTAGCGGGAGTCGAGCAGTACTTC. Translated: CASSPGLAGVEQYF.

This chain joins TRBV20-1 and TRBJ1-5; D gene uncertain. CDR3 length equals 16 residues. Germline CDR1 reads DFQATT; CDR2 reads SNEGSKA (reference sequence). Trimming took 6 bases from V and 2 from J, leaving 20 bases between them. CDR3: CSAIPWLQFGNQPQHF. Here the CDR3 DNA reads TGCAGTGCCATACCCTGGCTCCAATTCGGCAATCAGCCCCAGCATTTT.

The sample holds one count of this clonotype. The chain recombines TRBV14 with TRBJ2-6, with D perhaps matching TRBD2 (6 bases). V lost 6 bases to trimming and J lost 0 bases, with 12 bases between them. CDR1 and CDR2 from the germline V gene are SGHDN and FVKESK. The CDR3 extends over 16 amino acids. In DNA, the CDR3 is TGTGCCAGCAGTCCGGGAGCCTTCTCTGGGGCCAACGTCCTGACTTTC. Translation: CASSPGAFSGANVLTF.

This clonotype was picked up a small number of times. The rearrangement joins TRBV4-3 to TRBJ2-1; 9 bases line up with TRBD1. Germline assignment: CDR1 LGHNA and CDR2 YSLEER. J was trimmed by 7 bases and V by 4 bases; bases with no gene match: 8. CDR3 size: 15 residues. Here the CDR3 DNA reads TGCGCCAGCAGCCGCCCGGGACAGGGTGGGAATGAGCAGTTCTTC. Translated, it gives CASSRPGQGGNEQFF.

The chain combines TRBV10-3 with TRBJ1-4, with a weak D call TRBD1 (5 bases). V was clipped by 2 bases and J by 5 bases, with 9 bases between them. The CDR3 runs to 14 residues. Germline V gene data show CDR1 as ENHRY and CDR2 as SYGVKD. CDR3 in amino acids: CAISEPGPNEKLFF. The CDR3 DNA reads as TGTGCCATCAGTGAGCCAGGGCCGAATGAAAAACTGTTTTTT.